This T cell receptor (beta chain) was sequenced for a study of blood T cell repertoires in COVID-19 (dated by TCRdb to 2019 to 2021). At the level of the whole study: Samples from collaborators originated in the United States, Italy and Spain and spanned both the acute and convalescent phases of COVID-19. The prospective study material was composed of cDNA or gDNA derived from T cells, B-cell-depleted T cells, or PBMCs. Subjects who had been exposed to COVID-19, were actively infected with it, or had recovered from it provided the deeply sampled blood TCRbeta repertoires that made up the dataset. The repertoires were released in a freely available public database meant as a resource for research on the immune response to SARS-CoV-2. Samples came from the ongoing ImmuneRACE study (first 160 participants) plus 1,254 subjects from 6 global collaborators. Nearly every sample came with metadata listing a de-identified subject ID, COVID-19 status, age in years and sex. Where HLA class I and class II types were available, the types were taken from metadata supplied by the sample provider, not from assay-based typing.

The CDR3 spans 15 residues, from the cysteine through the phenylalanine. Left in the record is the CDR3 DNA by itself, 45 bases read in frame from the first base. CDR1 is given as MNHEY and CDR2 as SMNVEV, both from the germline V gene (reference sequence). The junction shows trimming of 7 bases on V and 2 bases on J, plus 14 bases between the germline ends. Note on this clone: Its antigen target is currently unknown. The record has no base qualities; no much larger clone is one base away.

The investigation overall reported the following: Clinical and demographic metadata were provided uncurated, with the amount varying by source and participant.

One collaborating source in Seattle enrolled patients while the patients were actively infected and followed the patients over time throughout the course of disease. Whole blood was collected in K2EDTA tubes by collaborating institutions according to the institutions' own protocols. For TCRbeta analysis, collaborators shipped samples as frozen whole blood, isolated PBMCs, or DNA extracted from either of those sample types. TCRbeta CDR3 regions were amplified from genomic DNA using the immunoSEQ Assay, a bias-controlled multiplex PCR. Turning to the authors' computational methods: Nucleated cell counts per sample were estimated from amplification of reference gene primers within the assay. To quantify the absolute abundance of each unique TCRbeta CDR3 rearrangement, sequence reads were collapsed and filtered. For each sample, productive Simpson clonality was calculated by taking the square root of Simpson's diversity index across productive rearrangements. TCRdb retrieved this table from immuneACCESS and kept in-frame rearrangements only. Not all clones are present; in checked studies, unresolved V genes account for under half, and no reason is known for the remainder. The V and J calls and the clone size are those of that table, but D and trimming were determined from the DNA. This sample lists about 180,000 clones; under 85% were detected once. About 7.1% of the sample is held by the ten biggest clonotypes.

Sequenced material: peripheral blood. The chain joins TRBV27 to TRBJ2-2; the D region possibly corresponds to TRBD2 (6 bases align). The TCR comes from a woman aged 70-85 years with COVID-19, enrolled during active disease. The bases are TGTGCCAGCACCAGCGGGCAGTATAACACCGGGGAGCTGTTTTTT. It codes for CASTSGQYNTGELFF.